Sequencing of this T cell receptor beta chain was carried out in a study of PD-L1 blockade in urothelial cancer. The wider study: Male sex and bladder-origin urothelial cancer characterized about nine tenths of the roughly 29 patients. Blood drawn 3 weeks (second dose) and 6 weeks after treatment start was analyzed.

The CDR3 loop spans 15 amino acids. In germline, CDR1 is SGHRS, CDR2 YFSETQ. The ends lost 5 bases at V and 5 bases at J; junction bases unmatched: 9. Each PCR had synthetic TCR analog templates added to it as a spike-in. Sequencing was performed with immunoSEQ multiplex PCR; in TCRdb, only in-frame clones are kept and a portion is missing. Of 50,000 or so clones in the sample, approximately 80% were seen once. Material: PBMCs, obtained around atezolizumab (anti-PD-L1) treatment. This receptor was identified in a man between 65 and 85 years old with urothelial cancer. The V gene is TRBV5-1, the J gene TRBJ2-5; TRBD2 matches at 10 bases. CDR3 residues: CASRYIGTSDETQYF. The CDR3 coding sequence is TGCGCCAGCAGGTACATCGGGACTAGCGATGAGACCCAGTACTTC.